The clone carrying this T cell receptor beta chain has more than one count but fewer than ten. What it binds is not known. Looked up from germline, CDR1 is SGHRS and CDR2 is YFSETQ. Trimming cost V 2 bases and J 4 bases, with 11 bases left between them. The CDR3 totals 14 residues. This record comes from a study of post-analysis software for immune sequencing data. On the study more broadly: As for disease course, relapsing-remitting, secondary progressive and progressive-relapsing multiple sclerosis were all included. Findings of the study overall: Five or six TRBV segments, TRBV5-6, TRBV5-1 and TRBV20-1 among them, were found more frequent in patients than controls. Multiple sclerosis patients had significantly lower normalized Chao1 diversity than controls. Strong same-batch co-clustering of samples appeared with F measure clustering.

Unique molecular identifiers were present in the TCR beta cDNA libraries. TCRdb reprocessed the PCR reads with MiXCR, giving one entry per CDR3 protein. The table lists about 540,000 distinct CDR3 sequences, around 31% of them singletons. The rearrangement links TRBV5-1 to TRBJ2-3; perhaps TRBD1 as D (6 bases). Specimen: blood. The source is a girl aged 2-17 years with multiple sclerosis. This chain's CDR3 is CASSLTGISDTQYF. The CDR3 region has the DNA TGCGCCAGCAGCTTAACAGGGATTTCAGATACGCAGTATTTT.